The rows below give T cell receptor beta chains drawn from one sample of a study of shared clonotypes between healthy human individuals. Here immunoSEQ multiplex PCR was the method, and the copy in TCRdb shows in-frame clones only, minus some. Here the sample spans about 1 million clones, around three quarters being singletons. The sequencing sample was made of memory CD4+ T cells from PBMCs. These receptors were collected from a man in his late teens or twenties in good health. Some clones in this sample may be carry-over from other donors' samples. Both conserved end residues are part of each CDR3. A D gene is named only where the DNA matches it firmly. Clone size is not always given. Where it is, it says once, few, many or a class for expanded clones.

j_gene: TRBJ2-3
d_gene: .
v_gene: TRBV9
abundance: .
CDR3nt: TGTGCCAGCAGCGTATACGGCAGGGGAGCTCGCACAGATACGCAGTATTTT
CDR3aa: CASSVYGRGARTDTQYF

j_gene: TRBJ1-4
d_gene: TRBD1
v_gene: TRBV6-5
abundance: .
CDR3nt: TGTGCCAGCAGTTACCTACGGACAGGGGGAATACTGTTTTTT
CDR3aa: CASSYLRTGGILFF

j_gene: TRBJ1-5
d_gene: TRBD1
v_gene: TRBV7-3
abundance: .
CDR3nt: TGTGCCAGCAGCCCAGACAGGGGTCAGCCCCAGCATTTT
CDR3aa: CASSPDRGQPQHF

j_gene: TRBJ2-1
d_gene: TRBD2
v_gene: TRBV6-4
abundance: .
CDR3nt: TGTGCCAGCAGTGCGGGTAGCGGGAGAATGGGGCAGTTCTTC
CDR3aa: CASSAGSGRMGQFF

j_gene: TRBJ2-1
d_gene: .
v_gene: TRBV27
abundance: .
CDR3nt: TGTGCCAGCAGTTTATCGTGGGCTAGCGTTGCCAATGAGCAGTTCTTC
CDR3aa: CASSLSWASVANEQFF

j_gene: TRBJ1-3
d_gene: TRBD1
v_gene: TRBV4-2
abundance: .
CDR3nt: TGTGCCAGCAGAGGAAGAGGGACAGCCAAAGAAAACACCATATATTTT
CDR3aa: CASRGRGTAKENTIYF

j_gene: TRBJ2-1
d_gene: .
v_gene: TRBV11-3
abundance: few
CDR3nt: TGTGCCAGCAGCTTGGACGGAAGCTCCTACAATGAGCAGTTCTTC
CDR3aa: CASSLDGSSYNEQFF

j_gene: TRBJ1-5
d_gene: .
v_gene: TRBV28
abundance: .
CDR3nt: TGTGCCAGCAGTTTACTCGGCGGCAATCAGCCCCAGCATTTT
CDR3aa: CASSLLGGNQPQHF

j_gene: TRBJ2-1
d_gene: TRBD2
v_gene: TRBV11-2
abundance: .
CDR3nt: TGTGCCAGCAGCCGCGAACTAGCGGGATCCTACAATGAGCAATTCTTC
CDR3aa: CASSRELAGSYNEQFF

j_gene: TRBJ2-1
d_gene: TRBD1
v_gene: TRBV5-4
abundance: once
CDR3nt: TGTGCCAGCAGCCGCGGACAGGGGGGAGCGGGGGACCGAAAGCAGTTCTTC
CDR3aa: CASSRGQGGAGDRKQFF

j_gene: TRBJ1-1
d_gene: TRBD1
v_gene: TRBV5-4
abundance: .
CDR3nt: TGTGCCAGCAGCTGGCAGGGGGCGCGGACTGAAGCTTTCTTT
CDR3aa: CASSWQGARTEAFF

j_gene: TRBJ2-2
d_gene: TRBD2
v_gene: TRBV5-4
abundance: .
CDR3nt: TGTGCCAGCAGCCAAGGACTAGCGGGAGGAGTCGGGGAGCTGTTTTTT
CDR3aa: CASSQGLAGGVGELFF

j_gene: TRBJ2-3
d_gene: TRBD1
v_gene: TRBV5-4
abundance: few
CDR3nt: TGTGCCAGCAGCTTGCCCAGGACAGGGTCAGATACGCAGTATTTT
CDR3aa: CASSLPRTGSDTQYF

j_gene: TRBJ2-7
d_gene: TRBD1
v_gene: TRBV18
abundance: .
CDR3nt: TGTGCCAGCTCACCGGGCGGCGGGACAGGGAGCTTTTACTTC
CDR3aa: CASSPGGGTGSFYF

j_gene: TRBJ1-2
d_gene: TRBD1
v_gene: TRBV28
abundance: .
CDR3nt: TGTGCCAGCACCATCGGGACAGGGCGGATCTATGGCTACACCTTC
CDR3aa: CASTIGTGRIYGYTF

j_gene: TRBJ2-1
d_gene: .
v_gene: TRBV27
abundance: .
CDR3nt: TGTGCCAGCAGTTTATCCGGCGGGTCCTCGAATGAGCAGTTCTTC
CDR3aa: CASSLSGGSSNEQFF

j_gene: TRBJ2-2
d_gene: .
v_gene: TRBV5-1
abundance: .
CDR3nt: TGCGCCAGCAGGCCGGGACTCCTCGCCGGGGAGCTGTTTTTT
CDR3aa: CASRPGLLAGELFF

j_gene: TRBJ2-2
d_gene: .
v_gene: TRBV18
abundance: once
CDR3nt: TGTGCCAGCTCACCAGGGACTCATCCCACCGGGGAGCTGTTTTTT
CDR3aa: CASSPGTHPTGELFF

j_gene: TRBJ2-3
d_gene: .
v_gene: TRBV7-3
abundance: .
CDR3nt: TGTGCCAGCACCTCCCCGGGCACAGATACGCAGTATTTT
CDR3aa: CASTSPGTDTQYF

j_gene: TRBJ2-7
d_gene: .
v_gene: TRBV4-2
abundance: .
CDR3nt: TGTGCCAGCAGCCAAGCTAGGAGCTCCTACGAGCAGTACTTC
CDR3aa: CASSQARSSYEQYF

j_gene: TRBJ2-3
d_gene: .
v_gene: TRBV6-6
abundance: .
CDR3nt: TGTGCCAGCAGGGATGGGGGAGGCACAGATACGCAGTATTTT
CDR3aa: CASRDGGGTDTQYF

j_gene: TRBJ2-1
d_gene: .
v_gene: TRBV29-1
abundance: .
CDR3nt: TGCAGCGTTGAACAGCTGGGCAGGACATACAATGAGCAGTTCTTC
CDR3aa: CSVEQLGRTYNEQFF